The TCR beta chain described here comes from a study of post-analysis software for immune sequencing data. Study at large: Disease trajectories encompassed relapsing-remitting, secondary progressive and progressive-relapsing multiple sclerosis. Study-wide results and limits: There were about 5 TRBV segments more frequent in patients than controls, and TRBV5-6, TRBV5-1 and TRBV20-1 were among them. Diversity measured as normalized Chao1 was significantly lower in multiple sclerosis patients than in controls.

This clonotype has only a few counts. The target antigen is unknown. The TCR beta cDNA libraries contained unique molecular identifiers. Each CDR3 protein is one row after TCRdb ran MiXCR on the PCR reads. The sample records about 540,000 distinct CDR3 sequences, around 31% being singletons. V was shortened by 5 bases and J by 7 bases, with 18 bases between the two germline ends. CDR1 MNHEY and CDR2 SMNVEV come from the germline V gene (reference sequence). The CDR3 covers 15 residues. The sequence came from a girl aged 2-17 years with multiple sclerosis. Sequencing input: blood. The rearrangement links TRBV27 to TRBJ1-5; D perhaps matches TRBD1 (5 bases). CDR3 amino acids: CASSPEQGFKQPQHF. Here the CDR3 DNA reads TGTGCCAGCAGTCCAGAGCAGGGTTTCAAGCAGCCCCAGCATTTT.